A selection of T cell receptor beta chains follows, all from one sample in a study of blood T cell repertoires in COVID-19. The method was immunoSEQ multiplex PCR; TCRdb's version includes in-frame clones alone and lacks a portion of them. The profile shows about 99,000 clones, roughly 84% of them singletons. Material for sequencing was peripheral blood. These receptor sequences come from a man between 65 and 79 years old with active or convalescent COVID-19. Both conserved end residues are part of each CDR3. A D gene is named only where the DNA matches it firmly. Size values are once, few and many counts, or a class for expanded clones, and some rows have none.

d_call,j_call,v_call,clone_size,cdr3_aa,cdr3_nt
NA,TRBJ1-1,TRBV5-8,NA,CASTRTLGPPGTEAFF,TGTGCCAGCACTCGAACCCTTGGGCCCCCTGGGACTGAAGCTTTCTTT
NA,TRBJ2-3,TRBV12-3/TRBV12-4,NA,CASSLQNTDTQYF,TGTGCCAGCAGCCTACAGAACACAGATACGCAGTATTTT
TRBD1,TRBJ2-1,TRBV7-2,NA,CASSLVAGGVYNEQFF,TGTGCCAGCAGCTTGGTGGCAGGGGGCGTATACAATGAGCAGTTCTTC
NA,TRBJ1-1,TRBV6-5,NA,CASSYAARETEAFF,TGTGCCAGCAGTTACGCTGCAAGGGAGACTGAAGCTTTCTTT
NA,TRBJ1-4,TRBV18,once,CASSAQSATNEKLFF,TGTGCCAGCTCAGCCCAATCCGCGACTAATGAAAAACTGTTTTTT
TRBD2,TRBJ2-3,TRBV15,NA,CATGRASGAVYSPDTQYF,TGTGCCACCGGAAGGGCTAGCGGGGCCGTTTACTCCCCAGATACGCAGTATTTT
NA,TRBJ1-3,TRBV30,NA,CAWSRTASGNTIYF,TGTGCCTGGAGTCGGACTGCTTCTGGAAACACCATATATTTT
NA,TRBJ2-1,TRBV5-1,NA,CASSLVVTGRNEQFF,TGCGCCAGCAGCTTGGTAGTGACAGGCAGGAATGAGCAGTTCTTC
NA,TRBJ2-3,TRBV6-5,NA,CASRRQASSTDTQYF,TGTGCCAGCAGGCGACAGGCTTCTAGCACAGATACGCAGTATTTT
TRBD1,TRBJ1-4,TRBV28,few,CASSSKQGNYNEKLFF,TGTGCCAGCAGTTCGAAACAGGGGAATTATAATGAAAAACTGTTTTTT
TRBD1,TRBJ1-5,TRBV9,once,CASSVAGENRGASNQPQHF,TGTGCCAGCAGCGTAGCCGGGGAAAACAGGGGCGCTAGCAATCAGCCCCAGCATTTT
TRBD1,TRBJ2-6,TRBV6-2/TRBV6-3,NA,CASSPVPGQGRSAGANVLTF,TGTGCCAGCAGTCCCGTCCCGGGACAGGGGAGGTCGGCTGGGGCCAACGTCCTGACTTTC
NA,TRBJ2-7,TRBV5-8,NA,CASRVGPGFSYEQYF,TGTGCCAGCAGAGTTGGGCCGGGGTTCTCCTACGAGCAGTACTTC
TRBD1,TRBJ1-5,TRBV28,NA,CASSHGTGINQPQHF,TGTGCCAGCAGTCACGGGACAGGGATTAATCAGCCCCAGCATTTT
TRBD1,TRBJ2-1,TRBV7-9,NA,CASSLTPGTGYNEQFF,TGTGCCAGCAGCTTAACCCCCGGGACAGGGTACAATGAGCAGTTCTTC
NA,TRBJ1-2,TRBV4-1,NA,CASSQDFWGGYGYTF,TGCGCCAGCAGCCAAGATTTTTGGGGGGGCTACGGCTACACCTTC
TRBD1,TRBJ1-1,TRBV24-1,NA,CATSGAPGQGDYTEAFF,TGTGCCACCAGTGGTGCTCCGGGACAGGGTGATTACACTGAAGCTTTCTTT
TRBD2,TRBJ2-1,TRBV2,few,CASRVGREGHNEQFF,TGTGCCAGCAGGGTTGGACGGGAGGGTCACAATGAGCAGTTCTTC
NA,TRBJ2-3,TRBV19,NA,CASSGLAADTQYF,TGTGCCAGTAGTGGGTTGGCGGCAGATACGCAGTATTTT
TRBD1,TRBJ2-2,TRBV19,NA,CASSTTGVGGELFF,TGTGCCAGTAGTACAACAGGGGTGGGCGGGGAGCTGTTTTTT
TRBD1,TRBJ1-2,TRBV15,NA,CATTGPTGEGYTF,TGTGCCACCACCGGGCCGACAGGGGAAGGCTACACCTTC
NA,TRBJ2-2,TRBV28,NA,CASLGGPNTGELFF,TGTGCCAGTCTTGGCGGTCCCAACACCGGGGAGCTGTTTTTT
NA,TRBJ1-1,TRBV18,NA,CASSQQETIEAFF,TGTGCCAGCTCCCAACAGGAGACAATTGAAGCTTTCTTT
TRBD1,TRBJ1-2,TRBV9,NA,CASSARDRDNYGYTF,TGTGCCAGCAGCGCCCGGGACAGAGACAACTATGGCTACACCTTC
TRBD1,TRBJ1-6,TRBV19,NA,CASSTTGTEASPLHF,TGTGCCAGTAGTACCACCGGGACAGAGGCTTCACCCCTCCACTTT
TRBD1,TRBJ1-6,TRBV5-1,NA,CASSLGTGAYNSPLHF,TGCGCCAGCAGCTTGGGTACAGGGGCCTATAATTCACCCCTCCACTTT
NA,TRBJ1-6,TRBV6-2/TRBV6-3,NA,CASSYSGQFYSYNSPLHF,TGTGCCAGCAGTTACTCGGGGCAGTTCTACTCCTATAATTCACCCCTCCACTTT
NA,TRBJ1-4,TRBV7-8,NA,CASSADMGKLFF,TGTGCCAGCAGCGCCGACATGGGAAAACTGTTTTTT
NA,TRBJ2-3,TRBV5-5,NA,CASSFSGTDTQYF,TGTGCCAGCAGCTTCTCAGGGACAGATACGCAGTATTTT
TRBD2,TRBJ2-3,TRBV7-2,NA,CASSLVAGGLTDTQYF,TGTGCCAGCAGCTTAGTCGCGGGGGGGCTAACAGATACGCAGTATTTT
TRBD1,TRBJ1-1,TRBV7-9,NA,CASSLRGQGGTEAFF,TGTGCCAGCAGCTTACGGGGACAGGGAGGGACTGAAGCTTTCTTT
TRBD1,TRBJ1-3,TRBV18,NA,CASSRDSSGNTIYF,TGTGCCAGCTCAAGGGACAGCTCTGGAAACACCATATATTTT
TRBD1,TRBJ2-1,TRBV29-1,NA,CSVEGGQGANEQFF,TGCAGCGTTGAGGGGGGACAGGGGGCGAATGAGCAGTTCTTC
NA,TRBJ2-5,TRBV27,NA,CASSSPYQETQYF,TGTGCCAGCAGTTCCCCGTACCAAGAGACCCAGTACTTC
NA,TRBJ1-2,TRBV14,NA,CASSQDWRGDTNYGYTF,TGTGCCAGCAGCCAAGATTGGAGAGGGGACACTAACTATGGCTACACCTTC
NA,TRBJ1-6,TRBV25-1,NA,CASSDPGLDNSPLHF,TGTGCCAGCAGTGACCCCGGCCTAGACAATTCACCCCTCCACTTT
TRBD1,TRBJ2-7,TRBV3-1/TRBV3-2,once,CASSPGTGGDIRSSYEQYF,TGTGCCAGCAGCCCAGGGACAGGGGGCGATATCAGGAGCTCCTACGAGCAGTACTTC
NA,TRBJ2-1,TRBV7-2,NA,CASSPGGSGNEQFF,TGTGCCAGCAGCCCGGGTGGGAGTGGCAATGAGCAGTTCTTC
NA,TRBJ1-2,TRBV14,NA,CASSQSQGMGGYTF,TGTGCCAGCAGCCAAAGTCAGGGGATGGGTGGCTACACCTTC
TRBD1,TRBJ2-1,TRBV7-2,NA,CASSEGQGLYNEQFF,TGTGCCAGCAGCGAGGGACAGGGGCTCTACAATGAGCAGTTCTTC